This record concerns one T cell receptor (beta chain) sequence. Its antigen is unidentified. These data belong to a study of vaccination effects on CD4 cells after COVID-19. On the study more broadly: BNT162b2 vaccine or mRNA-1273 vaccine was given to participants in two doses.

Profiled with immunoSEQ multiplex PCR; TCRdb holds only in-frame clones, not every one. The data contain approximately 25,000 clones, approximately 76% of them singletons. Study-level results: Cross-reactivity toward common cold coronaviruses was confined to only 1 of 255 vaccine-induced clones in healthy vaccinees.

There are 13 residues in the CDR3. With 7 bases removed from V and 5 bases from J, the gap between germline ends came to 17 bases. The germline CDR1 and CDR2 sequences are SQVTM and ANQGSEA. Antigen-specific CD4+ T cells expanded by the ViraFEST assay with viral peptide pools were then sequenced. Subsequent to a culture period of 10 days, CD4+ T cells were isolated. The healthy vaccine recipients, who had no prior SARS-CoV-2 infection, showed negative nucleocapsid antibodies. This sequence originates from a human donor who received a COVID-19 vaccine. The chain uses TRBV29-1 and TRBJ1-1, with TRBD1 as a possible D gene (5 bases). The material was CD4+ T cells from PBMCs cultured with SARS-CoV-2 spike peptides, obtained before COVID-19 vaccination. CDR3: CSAGGSGVTEAFF. DNA of the CDR3: TGCAGCGCCGGGGGGTCGGGGGTAACTGAAGCTTTCTTT.